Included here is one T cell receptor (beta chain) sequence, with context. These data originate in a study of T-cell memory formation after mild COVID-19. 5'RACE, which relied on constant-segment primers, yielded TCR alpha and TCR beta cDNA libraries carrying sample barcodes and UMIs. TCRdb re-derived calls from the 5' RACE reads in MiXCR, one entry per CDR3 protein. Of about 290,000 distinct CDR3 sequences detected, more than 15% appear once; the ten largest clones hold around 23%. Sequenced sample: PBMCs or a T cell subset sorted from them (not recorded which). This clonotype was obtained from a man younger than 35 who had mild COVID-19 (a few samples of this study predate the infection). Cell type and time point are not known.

CDR3: CASSQDRPSGGFGNIQYF. The CDR3, as DNA: TGCGCCAGCAGCCAAGATCGTCCTAGCGGGGGGTTTGGAAACATTCAGTACTTC. The rearrangement links TRBV4-3 to TRBJ2-4; TRBD2 aligns across 11 bases. Germline V gene data show CDR1 as LGHNA and CDR2 as YSLEER. The CDR3 spans 18 residues. Trimming cost V 0 bases and J 6 bases; bases outside gene matches: 10.